The 28 T cell receptor beta chains presented below share a single source sample, sequenced in a study of blood T cell repertoires in COVID-19. Some clones are missing from TCRdb's copy, which holds only in-frame ones; the method was immunoSEQ multiplex PCR. The data contain hundreds of thousands of clones, roughly 90% of them singletons. The sample taken for sequencing was PBMCs or T cells enriched from blood (not recorded which). Receptors originate from a woman in her thirties with acute COVID-19.

CDR3 sequence: CATSDPTGGGQPQHF. As DNA, the CDR3 is TGTGCCACCAGTGACCCCACAGGGGGCGGCCAGCCCCAGCATTTT. This sequence joins TRBV24-1 and TRBJ1-5; 9 bases map to TRBD1. Losses at the gene ends were 4 bases for V and 7 bases for J; bases not matched to a gene: 7. CDR3 length equals 15 residues. Germline lookup yields CDR1 KGHDR and CDR2 SFDVKD.

The genes are TRBV27 and TRBJ1-5; TRBD1 is a possible D gene (5 bases). The germline V gene has CDR1 MNHEY and CDR2 SMNVEV (reference sequence). The ends were cut back, 3 bases at V and 6 bases at J, with 12 bases in the middle. The CDR3 runs to 14 residues. For the CDR3, the DNA is TGTGCCAGCAGTTTTCGGGGGGGAGGTCAGCCCCAGCATTTT. It yields the protein CASSFRGGGQPQHF.

The gene calls are TRBV7-9 and TRBJ1-4; 8 bases are shared with TRBD1. The CDR3 contains 15 residues. V shed 1 base and J 7 bases; nucleotides not matched to a gene: 5. Germline lookup yields CDR1 SEHNR and CDR2 FQNEAQ (reference sequence). CDR3 region: CASSLGAGGGEKLFF. In nucleotides, the CDR3 is TGTGCCAGCAGCTTAGGGGCAGGGGGCGGTGAAAAACTGTTTTTT.

This clone came up once. J is TRBJ2-1 and V is TRBV29-1, with TRBD1 matching over 8 bases. The CDR3 has 15 amino acids. The V gene's germline CDR1 is SQVTM and CDR2 ANQGSEA. With 6 bases clipped from V and 2 bases from J, the junction kept 9 bases outside the gene matches. The CDR3 reads CSVVPGGIPYNEQFF. In DNA form, the CDR3 reads TGCAGCGTGGTGCCAGGGGGCATCCCCTACAATGAGCAGTTCTTC.

V gene TRBV27 combines with J gene TRBJ2-1, with unresolved D. The CDR3 consists of 13 residues. Germline V CDR1 and CDR2: MNHEY, SMNVEV (reference sequence). V gave up 6 bases and J gave up 4 bases, with 10 bases separating them. The chain's CDR3 is CASSQQRYNEQFF. CDR3 in DNA: TGTGCCAGCAGCCAACAGAGATACAATGAGCAGTTCTTC.

CDR3 coding DNA: TGTGCCAGCTCACCACCCGTCCCAGGGGACGAGCAGTACTTC. Protein product: CASSPPVPGDEQYF. V and J are TRBV18 and TRBJ2-7, with a weak D call TRBD1 (6 bases). Trimming removed 0 bases from V and 5 bases from J, with 11 bases in between. The CDR3 length is 14 residues. Germline assignment: CDR1 KGHSH and CDR2 LQKENI.

V gene TRBV2 combines with J gene TRBJ2-7; TRBD2 matches 7 bases. Germline CDR1 SNHLY, CDR2 FYNNEI. After removal of 7 bases from V and 5 bases from J, the junction contained 17 bases not matched to a gene. The CDR3 is 16 residues long. In DNA, the CDR3 is TGTGCCAGCAAGCTCTCGATGGGCGGGAGTCGGGACGAGCAGTACTTC. Its translation is CASKLSMGGSRDEQYF.

J is TRBJ1-1 and V is TRBV5-1; D might be TRBD1 (6 bases). CDR1 and CDR2 from the germline V gene are SGHRS and YFSETQ. Trimming left V 4 bases short and J 1 base short, with 17 bases between. CDR3 size: 16 residues. CDR3 sequence (DNA): TGCGCCAGCAGCCTGATGACAGGTGGTAGGAACACTGAAGCTTTCTTT. The encoded protein is CASSLMTGGRNTEAFF.

This chain links TRBV13 with TRBJ2-7; D is possibly TRBD1 (5 bases). With 2 bases removed from V and 3 bases from J, the gap between germline ends came to 11 bases. Germline loops: CDR1 PRHDT, CDR2 FYEKMQ (reference sequence). The CDR3 has 14 residues. The CDR3 protein is CASSLRGYGYEQYF. CDR3 nucleotide sequence: TGTGCCAGCAGCTTAAGGGGATACGGCTACGAGCAGTACTTC.

V gene TRBV12-3 or TRBV12-4 combines with J gene TRBJ2-3; 8 positions match TRBD1. Trimming cost V 7 bases and J 4 bases; bases outside gene matches: 4. The CDR3 length is 13 residues. CDR3 nucleotide sequence: TGTGCCAGCACTGGACAGGGCGCAGATACGCAGTATTTT. Its protein is CASTGQGADTQYF.

The chain employs TRBV28 and TRBJ2-3, with 7 bases identical to TRBD2. Germline CDR1 reads MDHEN; CDR2 reads SYDVKM. Trimming took 4 bases from V and 2 from J; bases not matched to a gene: 3. The CDR3 totals 14 residues. The CDR3 reads CASSWGGSTDTQYF. The CDR3 DNA reads as TGTGCCAGCAGTTGGGGGGGGTCCACAGATACGCAGTATTTT.

This clone came up once. Within the sample, other DNA sequences also encode this same CDR3. DNA of the CDR3: TGTGCCAGCAGTTACAGTGGGGCCCAAGAGACCCAGTACTTC. It translates to CASSYSGAQETQYF. The V gene is TRBV6-5, the J gene TRBJ2-5; possible D gene TRBD1, 5 bases. In germline, CDR1 is MNHEY, CDR2 SVGAGI. The CDR3 consists of 14 residues. Between the trimmed V and J ends, which lost 2 bases and 1 base, there was a span of 8 bases.

The chain carries TRBV3-1 (or the pseudogene TRBV3-2) and TRBJ2-3; D is perhaps TRBD2 (5 bases). Germline values: CDR1 LGHDT, CDR2 YNNKEL (reference sequence). V was shortened by 1 base and J by 4 bases, with 9 bases between the two germline ends. The CDR3 is 14 amino acids. CDR3 coding DNA: TGTGCCAGCAGCCAAGTTCGGGGATCAGATACGCAGTATTTT. Protein: CASSQVRGSDTQYF.

This clone was counted a few times. V is TRBV4-1 and J is TRBJ1-6; tentatively, D is TRBD1 (6 bases). The germline V and J ends were trimmed by 1 base and 10 bases, with 20 bases remaining between them. The CDR3 has 17 residues. CDR1 and CDR2 from the germline V gene are MGHRA and YSYEKL. The CDR3 region is CASSQVPERKGESPLHF. The CDR3 coding sequence is TGCGCCAGCAGCCAAGTCCCGGAGCGAAAGGGGGAGTCACCCCTCCACTTT.

The chain uses TRBV6-4 and TRBJ2-1, with a weak D call TRBD1 (5 bases). CDR1 is MRHNA, CDR2 SNTAGT, per germline. This CDR3 contains 13 residues. V was cut by 3 bases and J by 7 bases, with 10 bases left in between. The CDR3 DNA reads TGTGCCAGCAGTGAAGGGGTGAGAAATGAGCAGTTCTTC. This translates into CASSEGVRNEQFF.

The chain uses TRBV28 and TRBJ2-3, with D possibly TRBD1 on 5 matching bases. There are 11 residues in the CDR3. V was trimmed by 7 bases and J by 3 bases, leaving 5 bases between them. The V gene's germline CDR1 is MDHEN and CDR2 SYDVKM. The CDR3 DNA reads TGTGCCAGCACAGGGACAGATACGCAGTATTTT. Encoded protein: CASTGTDTQYF.

The rearrangement joins TRBV28 to TRBJ2-1; 9 positions agree with TRBD1. The CDR3 sequence is 14 residues long. Germline V lookup: CDR1 MDHEN, CDR2 SYDVKM. The ends lost 5 bases at V and 8 bases at J; junction bases unmatched: 7. This chain's CDR3 is CASSAPGTGYEQFF. DNA of the CDR3: TGTGCCAGCAGTGCACCCGGGACAGGGTATGAGCAGTTCTTC.

The chain joins TRBV7-3 to TRBJ1-6, with D perhaps matching TRBD1 (6 bases). Germline CDR1 SGHTA, CDR2 FQGTGA. V lost 3 bases, J lost 10 bases, and 10 bases lay in between. The CDR3 sequence is 13 residues long. CDR3 DNA sequence: TGTGCCAGCAGCTTTCGACAGGACTCACCCCTCCACTTT. Its translation: CASSFRQDSPLHF.

V and J are TRBV7-8 and TRBJ1-2; no clear D gene. This CDR3 spans 13 amino acids. Germline V gene sequence: CDR1 SGHVS, CDR2 FQNEAQ. The V gene lost 7 bases and the J gene lost 4 bases, with 13 bases spanning the gap. Written as DNA, the CDR3 is TGTGCCAGCACGGGAGGGCTAGCCTATGGCTACACCTTC. Amino acid sequence: CASTGGLAYGYTF.

CDR3 in amino acids: CASSLVLGLYNEQFF. The CDR3 DNA reads as TGCGCCAGCAGCTTGGTCCTCGGTTTATACAATGAGCAGTTCTTC. This rearrangement joins TRBV5-1 to TRBJ2-1; D uncertain. The V and J ends lost 0 bases and 4 bases respectively, with 11 bases between them. CDR1 and CDR2 (germline): SGHRS, YFSETQ. This CDR3 is 15 amino acids long.

This rearrangement joins TRBV19 to TRBJ2-7; D may be TRBD1 (6 bases). The V gene's germline CDR1 is LNHDA and CDR2 SQIVND (reference sequence). This CDR3 region has 15 residues. V lost 4 bases and J 2 bases, leaving 15 bases between the germline ends. In DNA form, the CDR3 reads TGTGCCAGTAGTAAGGACAGCAATTTGGCCTACGAGCAGTACTTC. Amino acids: CASSKDSNLAYEQYF.

This clone has ten or more counts. Different DNA sequences within this sample yield the same CDR3. The gene calls are TRBV7-9 and TRBJ2-7, with D perhaps matching TRBD1 (5 bases). Germline-derived CDR1 and CDR2 are SEHNR and FQNEAQ (reference sequence). The V and J ends lost 5 bases and 3 bases respectively, with 8 bases between them. The CDR3 is 12 residues long. The CDR3 bases are TGTGCCAGCAGCCTGGACAACTACGAGCAGTACTTC. This translates into CASSLDNYEQYF.

This sequence joins TRBV13 and TRBJ1-2; D is unclear. Trimming pared 0 bases from V and 0 bases from J, leaving 11 bases between. CDR3 size: 16 residues. Germline loops: CDR1 PRHDT, CDR2 FYEKMQ (reference sequence). CDR3 nucleotides: TGTGCCAGCAGCTTAGGCCTCTGGGCTACTAACTATGGCTACACCTTC. This encodes CASSLGLWATNYGYTF.

Here the CDR3 reads CASSVSTENTEAFF. The DNA for the CDR3 is TGTGCCAGCAGCGTTTCCACTGAGAACACTGAAGCTTTCTTT. The gene calls are TRBV9 and TRBJ1-1; unclear D gene. Germline V gene sequence: CDR1 SGDLS, CDR2 YYNGEE. V gave up 2 bases and J gave up 1 base, with 9 bases separating them. This CDR3 spans 14 amino acids.

This clone was counted a single time. The chain joins TRBV27 to TRBJ2-2; the D gene is possibly TRBD2 (6 bases). Trimming left V 5 bases short and J 3 bases short, with 19 bases between. The CDR3 extends over 17 amino acids. Germline CDR1 MNHEY, CDR2 SMNVEV (reference sequence). CDR3 protein: CASSPQLGGSHTGELFF. The CDR3 DNA sequence: TGTGCCAGCAGTCCCCAACTCGGGGGATCGCACACCGGGGAGCTGTTTTTT.

Comments on this clone: The junction departs from germline at one end; a sequencing error may be responsible. The chain uses TRBV2 and TRBJ1-2; TRBD1 matches at 7 bases. Germline V CDR1 and CDR2: SNHLY, FYNNEI. This CDR3 is 13 amino acids long. The CDR3, as DNA: TGTGCCAGCAGTGAGACAGGGAACTTTGGCTACACCTTC. This translates into CASSETGNFGYTF.

The chain employs TRBV19 and TRBJ2-3, with D uncertain. This CDR3 is built from 12 residues. Germline V gene data show CDR1 as LNHDA and CDR2 as SQIVND (reference sequence). Trimming stripped 5 bases from V and 3 bases from J, with 6 bases between. The CDR3 reads CASSRRTDTQYF. Written as DNA, the CDR3 is TGTGCCAGTAGTCGTAGAACAGATACGCAGTATTTT.

The chain recombines TRBV6-2 or TRBV6-3 with TRBJ2-5, with D uncertain. The CDR3 covers 15 residues. Germline V CDR1 and CDR2: MNHEY, SVGEGT. Trimming pared 3 bases from V and 5 bases from J, leaving 16 bases between. CDR3 DNA: TGTGCCAGCAGTTATATGTCCCCCTCTAGGGAGACCCAGTACTTC. Its translation: CASSYMSPSRETQYF.